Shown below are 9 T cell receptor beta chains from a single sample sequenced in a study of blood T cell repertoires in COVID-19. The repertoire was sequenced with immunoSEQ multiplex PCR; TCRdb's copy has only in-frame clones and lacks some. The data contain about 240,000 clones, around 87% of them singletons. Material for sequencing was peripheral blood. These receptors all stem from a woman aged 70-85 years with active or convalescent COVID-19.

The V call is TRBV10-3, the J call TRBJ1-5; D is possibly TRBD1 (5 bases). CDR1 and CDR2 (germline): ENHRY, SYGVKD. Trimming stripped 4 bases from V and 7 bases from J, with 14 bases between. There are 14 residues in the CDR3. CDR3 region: CAISAAGSRQPQHF. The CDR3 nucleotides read TGTGCCATCAGTGCGGCAGGGTCAAGGCAGCCCCAGCATTTT.

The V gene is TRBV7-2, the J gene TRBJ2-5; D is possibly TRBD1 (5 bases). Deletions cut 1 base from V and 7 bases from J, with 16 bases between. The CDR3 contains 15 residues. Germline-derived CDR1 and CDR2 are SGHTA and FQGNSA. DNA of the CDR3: TGTGCCAGCAGCTTAGTCCCTGGACGGCAGGGGACCCAGTACTTC. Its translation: CASSLVPGRQGTQYF. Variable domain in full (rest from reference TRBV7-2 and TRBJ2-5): GAGVSQSPSNKVTEKGKDVELRCDPISGHTALYWYRQSLGQGLEFLIYFQGNSAPDKSGLPSDRFSAERTGGSVSTLTIQRTQQEDSAVYLCASSLVPGRQGTQYFGPGTRLLVL.

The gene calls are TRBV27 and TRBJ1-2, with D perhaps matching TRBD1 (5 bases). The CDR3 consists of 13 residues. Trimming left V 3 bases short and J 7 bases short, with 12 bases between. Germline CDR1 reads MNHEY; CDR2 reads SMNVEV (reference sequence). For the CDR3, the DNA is TGTGCCAGCAGTTTGGGGCGGCTAGGTGGCTACACCTTC. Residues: CASSLGRLGGYTF.

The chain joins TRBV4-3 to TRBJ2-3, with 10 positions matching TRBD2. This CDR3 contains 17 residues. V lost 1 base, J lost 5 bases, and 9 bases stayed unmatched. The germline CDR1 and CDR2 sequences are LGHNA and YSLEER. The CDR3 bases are TGCGCCAGCAGCCAAGTGGGGACTAGCGTGAATAAAGATACGCAGTATTTT. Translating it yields CASSQVGTSVNKDTQYF.

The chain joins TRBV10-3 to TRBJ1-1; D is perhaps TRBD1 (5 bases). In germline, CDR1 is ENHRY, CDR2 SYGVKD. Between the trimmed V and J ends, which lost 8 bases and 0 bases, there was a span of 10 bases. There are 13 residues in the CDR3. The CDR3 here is CAIYGGMNTEAFF. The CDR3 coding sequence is TGTGCCATCTACGGGGGAATGAACACTGAAGCTTTCTTT.

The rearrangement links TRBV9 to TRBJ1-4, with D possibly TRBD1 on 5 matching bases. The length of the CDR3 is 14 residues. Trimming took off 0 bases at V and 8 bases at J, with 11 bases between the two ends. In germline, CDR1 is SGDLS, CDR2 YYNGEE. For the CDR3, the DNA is TGTGCCAGCAGCGTAGACAGGTATCAGGAAAAACTGTTTTTT. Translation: CASSVDRYQEKLFF.

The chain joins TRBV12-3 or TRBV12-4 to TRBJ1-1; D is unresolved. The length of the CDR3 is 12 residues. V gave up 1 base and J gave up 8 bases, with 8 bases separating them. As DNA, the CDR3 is TGTGCCAGCAGTTTAGGGGCTGGGGAAGCTTTCTTT. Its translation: CASSLGAGEAFF.

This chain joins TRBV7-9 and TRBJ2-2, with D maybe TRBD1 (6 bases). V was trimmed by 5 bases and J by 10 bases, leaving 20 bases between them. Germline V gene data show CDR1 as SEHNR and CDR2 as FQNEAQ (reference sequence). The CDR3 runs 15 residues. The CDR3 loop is CASSPMTGKPMELFF. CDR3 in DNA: TGTGCCAGCAGCCCTATGACAGGAAAACCGATGGAGCTGTTTTTT. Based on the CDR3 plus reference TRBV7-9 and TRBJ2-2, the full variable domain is DTGVSQNPRHKITKRGQNVTFRCDPISEHNRLYWYRQTLGQGPEFLTYFQNEAQLEKSRLLSDRFSAERPKGSFSTLEIQRTEQGDSAMYLCASSPMTGKPMELFFGEGSRLTVL.

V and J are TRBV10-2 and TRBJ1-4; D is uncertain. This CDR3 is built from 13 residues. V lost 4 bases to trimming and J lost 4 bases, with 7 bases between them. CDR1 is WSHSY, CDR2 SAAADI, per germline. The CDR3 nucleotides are TGCGCCAGCAGTGGCCAGTTTAATGAAAAACTGTTTTTT. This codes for CASSGQFNEKLFF.